A single sample is the source of the 9 T cell receptor beta chains below, sequenced in a study of T cells after yellow fever vaccination. TCRdb reanalysed the 5' RACE reads using MiXCR and keeps one entry per CDR3 protein. The table has 50,000 to 75,000 distinct CDR3 sequences, around 7% seen once. The sample here was CD8+ T cells sorted from PBMCs, taken on the day of the first yellow fever vaccination. These receptors were obtained from a man younger than 30 who received the YFV17D yellow fever vaccine.

This clonotype has a single count. The chain employs TRBV12-3 or TRBV12-4 and TRBJ2-3; a possible D gene is TRBD1 (6 bases). Trimming stripped 6 bases from V and 0 bases from J, with 13 bases between. There are 15 residues in the CDR3. The CDR3 reads CASSKRTASTDTQYF. For the CDR3, the DNA is TGTGCCAGCAGCAAGAGGACAGCAAGCACAGATACGCAGTATTTT.

The V gene is TRBV4-3, the J gene TRBJ2-3; the D gene could be TRBD1 or TRBD2 (6 bases each). The V gene's germline CDR1 is LGHNA and CDR2 YSLEER. V was pared by 4 bases and J by 4 bases, with 18 bases between. The CDR3 is 16 amino acids. CDR3 nucleotide sequence: TGCGCCAGCAGCCGAGATGGAGGGGGTTCCCCAGATACGCAGTATTTT. This sequence encodes CASSRDGGGSPDTQYF.

V usage is TRBV7-9 and J usage is TRBJ2-1; 11 bases map to TRBD2. Germline-derived CDR1 and CDR2 are SEHNR and FQNEAQ (reference sequence). The CDR3 spans 16 residues. The ends lost 2 bases at V and 10 bases at J; junction bases unmatched: 10. In DNA, the CDR3 is TGTGCCAGCAGCTTACGACTAGCGGGGCGCTTCGACGAGCAGTTCTTC. Translated: CASSLRLAGRFDEQFF.

In this sample, this clonotype turned up many times. The chain combines TRBV3-1 with TRBJ2-5; weak D call: TRBD2 (6 bases). Looked up from germline, CDR1 is LGHDT and CDR2 is YNNKEL (reference sequence). Trimming left V 4 bases short and J 0 bases short, with 15 bases between. The CDR3 contains 16 residues. CDR3: CASSPVFRGNQETQYF. The CDR3 DNA reads TGTGCCAGCAGCCCCGTTTTCCGGGGGAACCAAGAGACCCAGTACTTC.

This clonotype was recorded at least ten times. The CDR3 DNA follows: TGTGCCAGCAGCCAAGAGGATAGCGTCTACGAGCAGTACTTC. Translation gives CASSQEDSVYEQYF. J is TRBJ2-7 and V is TRBV4-2; maybe TRBD2 (5 bases). Trimming stripped 0 bases from V and 3 bases from J, with 9 bases between. The CDR3 sequence is 14 residues long. From germline, CDR1 is LGHNA and CDR2 YNFKEQ.

This clonotype showed up many times. The J gene is TRBJ2-7, the V gene TRBV5-6, with D hard to call. CDR3 length: 13 residues. Germline V lookup: CDR1 SGHDT, CDR2 YYEEEE. Trimming left V 0 bases short and J 2 bases short, with 6 bases between. The CDR3 sequence is CASSLGRTYEQYV. The CDR3 nucleotides read TGTGCCAGCAGCTTGGGGAGAACCTACGAGCAGTACGTC.

This chain links TRBV6-5 with TRBJ2-7; 10 bases fit TRBD1. Unmatched junction bases numbered 0, after V lost 2 bases and J lost 2 bases. The CDR3 covers 14 residues. CDR1 and CDR2 from the germline V gene are MNHEY and SVGAGI. The CDR3 is CASSYGTGAYEQYF. The CDR3 DNA is TGTGCCAGCAGTTACGGGACAGGGGCCTACGAGCAGTACTTC.

The chain has TRBV3-1 and TRBJ2-7, with no clear D. The V end lost 1 base, the J end lost 0 bases, and 1 base lay between the germline ends. Germline CDR1 and CDR2: LGHDT and YNNKEL (reference sequence). This CDR3 has 12 residues. The chain's CDR3 is CASSQVSYEQYF. CDR3 nucleotide sequence: TGTGCCAGCAGCCAAGTCTCCTACGAGCAGTACTTC.

This clonotype was counted ten times or more. The chain joins TRBV12-5 to TRBJ2-3; no firm D call. CDR3 length equals 15 residues. Trimming stripped 3 bases from V and 0 bases from J, with 10 bases between. Per germline, CDR1 LGHNT and CDR2 FRNRAP. CDR3 nucleotide sequence: TGTGCTAGTGGTTTTGTTCTAGAAAGCACAGATACGCAGTATTTT. This encodes CASGFVLESTDTQYF.